The 5 T cell receptor beta chains below were found in one sample sequenced in a study of blood T cell repertoires in COVID-19. Data came from immunoSEQ multiplex PCR; TCRdb stores just in-frame clones and leaves some out. The sample shows 220,000 or so clones, approximately 88% of them seen only once. Sequencing was done on a sample of peripheral blood. These receptors all stem from a man in his sixties who had recovered from COVID-19.

This clone has a handful of counts. The chain uses TRBV4-2 and TRBJ2-1, with TRBD2 matching over 7 bases. Germline lookup yields CDR1 LGHNA and CDR2 YNFKEQ. The CDR3 spans 17 residues. With V trimmed by 4 bases and J by 5 bases, 14 bases remained unmatched. The CDR3 coding sequence is TGTGCCAGCAGCCGCACGGTCGGGCGGGAGTTGGACAATGAGCAGTTCTTC. Translated, it gives CASSRTVGRELDNEQFF.

The chain carries TRBV6-5 and TRBJ1-2; D unresolved. CDR3 length equals 11 residues. Looked up from germline, CDR1 is MNHEY and CDR2 is SVGAGI. V lost 7 bases and J lost 5, with 8 bases in between. The CDR3 coding sequence is TGTGCCAGCACCGGTACTTATGGCTACACCTTC. Amino acids: CASTGTYGYTF.

The chain has TRBV9 and TRBJ2-3; 12 nucleotides align to TRBD2. The germline CDR1 and CDR2 sequences are SGDLS and YYNGEE. The CDR3 covers 17 residues. V lost 2 bases and J lost 2; bases outside the gene matches: 6. CDR3 DNA sequence: TGTGCCAGCAGCGTGGGACTAGCGGGTGCCTACACAGATACGCAGTATTTT. Translation: CASSVGLAGAYTDTQYF.

The chain couples TRBV18 to TRBJ1-5; D remains ambiguous. Germline CDR1 reads KGHSH; CDR2 reads LQKENI. The V end lost 0 bases, the J end lost 2 bases, and 5 bases lay between the germline ends. The CDR3 consists of 14 residues. CDR3 coding DNA: TGTGCCAGCTCACCACCTACAGGCAATCAGCCCCAGCATTTT. It codes for CASSPPTGNQPQHF.

V is TRBV5-1 and J is TRBJ2-1; D possibly corresponds to TRBD1 (7 bases). V was trimmed by 3 bases and J by 7 bases, leaving 14 bases between them. CDR1 SGHRS and CDR2 YFSETQ come from the germline V gene. This CDR3 region has 14 residues. The CDR3 bases are TGCGCCAGCAGCTCTGGAGGGGGCGGGAATGAGCAGTTCTTC. Translation: CASSSGGGGNEQFF. The full variable domain, in which reference TRBV5-1 and TRBJ2-1 provide the parts outside the CDR3, is KAGVTQTPRYLIKTRGQQVTLSCSPISGHRSVSWYQQTPGQGLQFLFEYFSETQRNKGNFPGRFSGRQFSNSRSEMNVSTLELGDSALYLCASSSGGGGNEQFFGPGTRLTVL.